The next 5 T cell receptor beta chains were all read from a single sample in a study of siplizumab effects on memory and regulatory T cells. Assay used: immunoSEQ multiplex PCR; TCRdb lists only in-frame clones, some missing. Among 100,000 to 110,000 clones, around 90% were seen once, and the ten largest hold under 0.15%. The specimen was CD4+ T cells sorted from blood. These receptors came from a human donor in good health.

The chain couples TRBV7-2 to TRBJ2-3; TRBD2 agrees at 8 bases. This CDR3 spans 15 amino acids. Germline-derived CDR1 and CDR2 are SGHTA and FQGNSA. With 3 bases clipped from V and 2 bases from J, the junction kept 4 bases outside the gene matches. CDR3 region: CASSFQRGLTDTQYF. In nucleotides, the CDR3 is TGTGCCAGCAGCTTTCAGCGGGGGCTCACAGATACGCAGTATTTT.

The sample holds one count of this clone. The chain uses TRBV10-3 and TRBJ1-1, with TRBD1 identical over 7 bases. Per the germline V gene, CDR1 is ENHRY and CDR2 is SYGVKD. The J segment lost 5 bases and the V segment lost 1 base, leaving 7 bases of the junction unmatched. CDR3 size: 15 residues. The chain's CDR3 is CAISELDRRLTEAFF. The CDR3 coding sequence is TGTGCCATCAGTGAGTTGGACAGGAGGTTAACTGAAGCTTTCTTT.

This sequence joins TRBV4-2 and TRBJ2-3, with D possibly matching TRBD2 (5 bases). The CDR3 totals 14 residues. Germline assignment: CDR1 LGHNA and CDR2 YNFKEQ. Trimming pared 1 base from V and 5 bases from J, leaving 10 bases between. CDR3 nucleotide sequence: TGTGCCAGCAGCCAAGTTTGGGCGGGAGATACGCAGTATTTT. Translation: CASSQVWAGDTQYF.

The V and J genes are TRBV27 and TRBJ1-1, with a tentative D call TRBD1 (5 bases). The germline V gene has CDR1 MNHEY and CDR2 SMNVEV (reference sequence). V lost 7 bases and J 4 bases, leaving 16 bases between the germline ends. The CDR3 is 14 residues long. The CDR3: CASTMGRGSTEAFF. The CDR3 region has the DNA TGTGCCAGCACTATGGGAAGGGGTAGCACTGAAGCTTTCTTT.

The V gene is TRBV7-2, the J gene TRBJ1-2; unclear D gene. The CDR3 has 11 amino acids. Trimming removed 4 bases at V and 4 bases at J, with 4 bases between. The germline gives CDR1 SGHTA, CDR2 FQGNSA. In nucleotides, the CDR3 is TGTGCCAGCAGCTCTACCTATGGCTACACCTTC. It encodes CASSSTYGYTF.